This T cell receptor beta chain derives from a study of blood T cell repertoires in COVID-19. Study overall: The analysed material was cDNA or gDNA that came from T cells, B-cell-depleted T cells, or PBMCs.

V lost 11 bases and J lost 9, with 14 bases in between. Germline V gene sequence: CDR1 MNHGY, CDR2 SVAAGI. This CDR3 contains 11 residues. TCRdb's table, derived via immunoSEQ multiplex PCR, lists solely in-frame clones and lacks some. The data hold about 250,000 clones, with roughly 89% observed a single time. Clinical histories supplied by participants themselves formed the basis of cohort assignment. The TCR was taken from a woman in her twenties or thirties with acute COVID-19. The rearrangement uses TRBV6-9 and TRBJ1-5; D remains unclear. Sequencing input: PBMCs or T cells enriched from blood (not recorded which). The CDR3 DNA follows: TGTGCCGGACCGAGGGTGGGGCCCCAGCATTTT. Its protein is CAGPRVGPQHF.